This TCR beta chain is from a study of glioma-infiltrating T cells after dendritic cell vaccination. Whole-study findings and limits: Patients with more pretreatment TILs had longer time to progression and survival.

Germline V CDR1 and CDR2: SSHAT, FNYEAQ (reference sequence). The CDR3 sequence is 15 residues long. Note on this clone: As yet, its antigen is unknown. The junction shows a germline mismatch at one end, possibly a read error.

Sequencing was performed with immunoSEQ multiplex PCR; in TCRdb, only in-frame clones are kept and a portion is missing. The sample yields fewer than 85,000 clones, more than 65% seen once. The V call is TRBV7-7, the J call TRBJ2-1, with 12 bases fitting TRBD2. The material sequenced was blood, taken before dendritic cell vaccination. The TCR was taken from a human donor with glioblastoma. The CDR3 loop is CASSPGLAGPVRQFF. CDR3 DNA: TGTGCTAGCAGCCCGGGACTAGCGGGTCCGGTCAGGCAGTTCTTC.